This T cell receptor beta chain derives from a study of PD-1 blockade in classical Hodgkin lymphoma. Study outcomes and limitations: Underlying causes for the observed repertoire differences were not defined, possibly disease activity or prior therapy. Complete responders showed a baseline diversity that resembled the diversity of newly diagnosed patients.

With no exception, relapse followed autologous stem cell transplantation in all patients, and brentuximab vedotin exposure varied. Details on this clone: Its target is not known.

This CDR3 comprises 13 residues. Germline-derived CDR1 and CDR2 are SGHAT and FQNNGV. The V end lost 1 base, the J end lost 6 bases, and 6 bases lay between the germline ends. The method was immunoSEQ multiplex PCR; TCRdb's version includes in-frame clones alone and lacks a portion of them. Of approximately 89,000 clones listed, approximately 88% are singletons. The sample consisted of peripheral blood mononuclear cells (PBMCs), taken at baseline. V usage is TRBV11-2 and J usage is TRBJ2-2, with no clear D. The clonotype was recovered from a human donor with classical Hodgkin lymphoma. In DNA, the CDR3 is TGTGCCAGCAGCTTAGTTCGACCCGGGGAGCTGTTTTTT. Its protein is CASSLVRPGELFF.